The 15 T cell receptor beta chains presented below share a single source sample, sequenced in a study of graft-versus-host responses after intestinal transplantation. The table came from immunoSEQ multiplex PCR; TCRdb's copy has only in-frame clones and leaves some out. The sample carries 50,000 to 75,000 clones, 90% to 95% recorded once. These receptors lack a known antigen. The sequencing here drew on unstimulated CD8+ T cells sorted from spleen or lymph node cells, taken before transplant. All receptors derive from a human donor who was the organ donor for an intestinal transplant.

V gene TRBV27 combines with J gene TRBJ2-1, with TRBD2 matching 9 bases. Trimming took 3 bases from V and 7 from J; bases not matched to a gene: 16. Per germline, CDR1 MNHEY and CDR2 SMNVEV (reference sequence). This CDR3 contains 18 residues. The CDR3 coding sequence is TGTGCCAGCAGTTTTAGGCCTTTTGGAGCGGGAGGTGATAATGAGCAGTTCTTC. Its translation is CASSFRPFGAGGDNEQFF.

V is TRBV19 and J is TRBJ1-2; 12 bases agree with TRBD1. The junction had 7 bases not matched to a gene; V was cut back by 7 bases and J by 7 bases. Germline lookup yields CDR1 LNHDA and CDR2 SQIVND (reference sequence). The CDR3 contains 14 residues. As DNA, the CDR3 is TGTGCCAGTAACCCCGGGACAGGGGGCTTTGGCTACACCTTC. Translating gives CASNPGTGGFGYTF.

V is TRBV5-6 and J is TRBJ1-2, with unresolved D. V was cut by 4 bases and J by 8 bases, with 18 bases left in between. This CDR3 has 14 residues. Germline assignment: CDR1 SGHDT and CDR2 YYEEEE. The CDR3 region has the DNA TGTGCCAGCAGCCCCTTTGGGAGCAGGCGCGGCTACACCTTC. Its protein is CASSPFGSRRGYTF.

This chain connects TRBV7-8 to TRBJ2-7; 9 bases match TRBD1. Trimming cost V 5 bases and J 0 bases; bases outside gene matches: 5. The germline CDR1 and CDR2 sequences are SGHVS and FQNEAQ. The CDR3 totals 15 residues. The CDR3 here is CASSPMGQGSYEQYF. CDR3 bases: TGTGCCAGCAGCCCGATGGGACAGGGCTCCTACGAGCAGTACTTC.

The J gene is TRBJ1-1, the V gene TRBV28; D is uncertain. The CDR3 is 13 amino acids. The germline V gene encodes CDR1 MDHEN and CDR2 SYDVKM. Trimming removed 7 bases at V and 6 bases at J, with 15 bases between. CDR3 sequence: CASTLPQDPEAFF. CDR3 nucleotide sequence: TGTGCCAGCACCCTCCCGCAGGATCCTGAAGCTTTCTTT.

V gene TRBV18 combines with J gene TRBJ2-7; the D gene is possibly TRBD1 (6 bases). This CDR3 spans 15 amino acids. Germline V gene sequence: CDR1 KGHSH, CDR2 LQKENI. The V end lost 2 bases, the J end lost 6 bases, and 17 bases lay between the germline ends. The CDR3 bases are TGTGCCAGCTCACCAGAAAGAGACAGGAGGTTCGAGCAGTACTTC. This translates into CASSPERDRRFEQYF.

The CDR3 DNA reads as TGTGCCAGCAGCTCCAGCGGGTCCTACGAGCAGTACTTC. Its translation: CASSSSGSYEQYF. The rearrangement links TRBV7-6 to TRBJ2-7; tentatively, D is TRBD2 (6 bases). Germline CDR1 SGHVS, CDR2 FNYEAQ. CDR3 length: 13 residues. V shed 4 bases and J shed 1 base, with 8 bases lying between them.

Of note for this clone: A read error may produce the germline difference seen at one junction end. The same CDR3 is also encoded by other DNA sequences in this sample. J is TRBJ2-7 and V is TRBV28; 7 positions match TRBD1. CDR3 length equals 12 residues. Germline values: CDR1 MDHEN, CDR2 SYDVKM. The CDR3: CASSTTGVWQYF. The DNA for the CDR3 is TGCGCCAGCAGTACCACAGGGGTATGGCAGTACTTC.

The J gene is TRBJ1-5, the V gene TRBV6-1; D gene ambiguous. This CDR3 region has 13 residues. The ends were cut back, 4 bases at V and 6 bases at J, with 10 bases in the middle. The germline V gene encodes CDR1 MNHNS and CDR2 SASEGT. The CDR3 DNA is TGTGCCAGCAGTGGCGACACCGGTCAGCCCCAGCATTTT. Residues: CASSGDTGQPQHF.

This chain joins TRBV6-5 and TRBJ2-1; no clear D gene. This CDR3 has 12 residues. Trimming removed 5 bases at V and 10 bases at J, with 12 bases between. The V gene's germline CDR1 is MNHEY and CDR2 SVGAGI. CDR3 sequence: CASSPSQREQFF. In nucleotides, the CDR3 is TGTGCCAGCAGTCCCTCCCAGCGAGAGCAGTTCTTC.

This chain uses TRBV28 with TRBJ1-1, with 8 bases fitting TRBD1. Germline V gene lookup returns CDR1 MDHEN and CDR2 SYDVKM. There are 12 residues in the CDR3. The trim removed 5 bases at V and 12 bases at J, leaving 8 bases unmatched. The CDR3 spells CASSHQWTGTFF. In nucleotides, the CDR3 is TGTGCCAGCAGTCATCAGTGGACAGGGACTTTCTTT.

This chain links TRBV28 with TRBJ2-2, with D possibly TRBD1 on 6 matching bases. Trimming cost V 6 bases and J 6 bases, with 20 bases left between them. The CDR3 sequence is 16 residues long. The V gene's germline CDR1 is MDHEN and CDR2 SYDVKM. CDR3 protein: CASSSDRFIGPGELFF. In DNA form, the CDR3 reads TGTGCCAGCAGCTCCGACAGGTTTATTGGGCCCGGGGAGCTGTTTTTT.

The sample holds one count of this clone. The rearrangement joins TRBV19 to TRBJ2-3, with TRBD1 matching 12 bases. This CDR3 is built from 19 residues. V lost 1 base, J lost 0 bases, and 8 bases stayed unmatched. Germline V gene data show CDR1 as LNHDA and CDR2 as SQIVND (reference sequence). Here the CDR3 reads CASSIGWDRGLYSTDTQYF. CDR3 DNA sequence: TGTGCCAGTAGTATAGGGTGGGACAGGGGGCTCTATAGCACAGATACGCAGTATTTT.

The rearrangement joins TRBV28 to TRBJ2-7; unclear D gene. Trimming left V 3 bases short and J 7 bases short, with 10 bases between. This CDR3 is 12 amino acids long. In germline, CDR1 is MDHEN, CDR2 SYDVKM. Here the CDR3 reads CASSFNSREQYF. CDR3 sequence (DNA): TGTGCCAGCAGTTTTAACAGCAGGGAGCAGTACTTC.

This chain joins TRBV10-3 and TRBJ1-5; D gene uncertain. Germline CDR1 ENHRY, CDR2 SYGVKD. V lost 0 bases, J lost 2 bases, and 11 bases lay in between. This CDR3 comprises 16 residues. The CDR3 coding sequence is TGTGCCATCAGTGAGTCGAGGGAAGTAGGCAATCAGCCCCAGCATTTT. It translates to CAISESREVGNQPQHF.